The source of this T cell receptor beta chain is a study of blood T cell repertoires in COVID-19. Study overall: Spain, Italy and the United States supplied samples that represented acute and convalescent COVID-19.

This CDR3 spans 10 amino acids. This clone came up a few times. One end of the junction varies from germline; a read error may be responsible. Produced via immunoSEQ multiplex PCR; TCRdb's table is partial and in-frame only. The sample includes about 280,000 clones, roughly 80% of them seen just once. The receptor's source is a man aged 40-55 years who had been exposed to COVID-19. The V and J genes are TRBV12-3 or TRBV12-4 and TRBJ2-1; no definite D call. The sequenced material came from PBMCs or T cells enriched from blood (not recorded which). The CDR3 region is CPESYNEQFF. The CDR3 DNA reads as TGCCCCGAGTCCTACAATGAGCAGTTCTTC.